The present TCR beta chain was sequenced within a study of Graves' ophthalmopathy and Graves' hyperthyroidism. At the level of the study: Researchers obtained peripheral blood at initial diagnosis, before any treatment had begun.

The CDR3 has 15 residues. J gave up 1 base and V 4 bases, and 7 bases lay outside the gene matches. The germline V gene has CDR1 SGHRS and CDR2 YFSETQ. Researchers took RNA transcripts and amplified TCR beta CDR3 regions from them. Following a first-round RT-PCR that used HTBI primers, a second-round multiplex PCR was carried out. TCRdb re-analysed the multiplex PCR reads in MiXCR, keeping a single row per CDR3 protein. Of roughly 500,000 distinct CDR3 sequences in the sample, approximately 15% were seen once. The sample comprised blood. The clonotype comes from a woman under 40 with Graves' ophthalmopathy. The chain combines TRBV5-1 with TRBJ1-2; 7 bases are a match to TRBD1. The CDR3 DNA sequence: TGCGCCAGCAGCGCCACGACAGGGATTAACTATGGCTACACCTTC. Amino acids: CASSATTGINYGYTF. The full variable domain, completed using reference TRBV5-1 and TRBJ1-2, is KAGVTQTPRYLIKTRGQQVTLSCSPISGHRSVSWYQQTPGQGLQFLFEYFSETQRNKGNFPGRFSGRQFSNSRSEMNVSTLELGDSALYLCASSATTGINYGYTFGSGTRLTVV.